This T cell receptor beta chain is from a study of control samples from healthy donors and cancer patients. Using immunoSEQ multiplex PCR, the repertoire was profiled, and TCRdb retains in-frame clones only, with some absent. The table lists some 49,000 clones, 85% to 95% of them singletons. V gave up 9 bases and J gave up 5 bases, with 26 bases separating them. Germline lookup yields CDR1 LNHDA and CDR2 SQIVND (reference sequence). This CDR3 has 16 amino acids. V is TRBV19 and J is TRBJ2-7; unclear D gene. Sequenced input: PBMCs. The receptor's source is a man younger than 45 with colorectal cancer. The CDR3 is CASASSALTSYDEQYF. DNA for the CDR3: TGTGCCAGCGCTTCCTCGGCTCTAACCTCCTACGACGAGCAGTACTTC. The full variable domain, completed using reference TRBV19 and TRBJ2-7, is DGGITQSPKYLFRKEGQNVTLSCEQNLNHDAMYWYRQDPGQGLRLIYYSQIVNDFQKGDIAEGYSVSREKKESFPLTVTSAQKNPTAFYLCASASSALTSYDEQYFGPGTRLTVT.